Below are 23 T cell receptor beta chains sequenced from a single sample in a study of graft-versus-host responses after intestinal transplantation. What these receptors recognize is not known. The data were produced by immunoSEQ multiplex PCR, yet TCRdb's version contains in-frame clones alone and is incomplete. Here the sample spans around 110,000 clones, 90% being singletons. Sequenced here: unstimulated CD4+ T cells sorted from spleen or lymph node cells, sampled before intestinal transplant. The source of these receptors is a human donor who received an intestinal transplant.

The chain combines TRBV7-8 with TRBJ1-4, with D tentatively TRBD1 (5 bases). Germline values: CDR1 SGHVS, CDR2 FQNEAQ. Trimming cost V 2 bases and J 10 bases, with 14 bases left between them. The CDR3 contains 14 residues. The CDR3 DNA sequence: TGTGCCAGCAGCTTATTGCCTGGCGGGGGAAAACTGTTTTTT. Translating it yields CASSLLPGGGKLFF.

The J gene is TRBJ2-4, the V gene TRBV14, with 8 bases lining up with TRBD1. V lost 5 bases, J lost 0 bases, and 6 bases stayed unmatched. The CDR3 is made up of 16 amino acids. Germline CDR1 is SGHDN and CDR2 is FVKESK. The CDR3, as DNA: TGTGCCAGCAGCACAGGGGGTAATATAGCCAAAAACATTCAGTACTTC. Translating gives CASSTGGNIAKNIQYF.

The V gene is TRBV5-4, the J gene TRBJ1-2; 8 bases match TRBD1. Germline CDR1 is SGHNT and CDR2 is YYREEE (reference sequence). This CDR3 is built from 13 residues. J was trimmed by 5 bases and V by 3 bases; bases with no gene match: 3. The CDR3 region has the DNA TGTGCCAGCAGCTCGGGACAGGTATATGGCTACACCTTC. It is translated as CASSSGQVYGYTF. Combining the CDR3 with reference TRBV5-4 and TRBJ1-2 gives the whole variable domain ETGVTQSPTHLIKTRGQQVTLRCSSQSGHNTVSWYQQALGQGPQFIFQYYREEENGRGNFPPRFSGLQFPNYSSELNVNALELDDSALYLCASSSGQVYGYTFGSGTRLTVV.

V usage is TRBV29-1 and J usage is TRBJ1-1; possible D gene TRBD1, 5 bases. V was trimmed by 5 bases and J by 1 base, leaving 14 bases between them. CDR3 length: 14 amino acids. CDR1 is SQVTM and CDR2 is ANQGSEA in the germline V gene. The CDR3 DNA sequence: TGCAGCGTTTATCAAACAGGCACGAACACTGAAGCTTTCTTT. Its translation is CSVYQTGTNTEAFF.

The CDR3 coding sequence is TGTGCCACCACTCCAACTGTGAACACTGAAGCTTTCTTT. Translation gives CATTPTVNTEAFF. J is TRBJ1-1 and V is TRBV6-6; D is uncertain. The CDR3 extends over 13 amino acids. V was trimmed by 10 bases and J by 0 bases, leaving 12 bases between them. Germline-derived CDR1 and CDR2 are MNHNY and SVGAGI (reference sequence).

J is TRBJ2-3 and V is TRBV6-7; possible D gene TRBD2, 5 bases. TRBV6-7 is an ORF, with its function uncertain. The V and J ends lost 7 bases and 6 bases respectively, with 11 bases between them. This CDR3 has 12 residues. The CDR3 loop is CASIITGDTQYF. The CDR3 DNA follows: TGTGCCAGCATCATCACGGGGGATACGCAGTATTTT.

V is TRBV6-5 and J is TRBJ1-4, with D maybe TRBD1 (5 bases). V lost 6 bases and J 5 bases, leaving 13 bases between the germline ends. The CDR3 covers 14 residues. The germline gives CDR1 MNHEY, CDR2 SVGAGI. This chain's CDR3 is CASSSTAGNEKLFF. CDR3 nucleotides: TGTGCCAGCAGCTCGACAGCCGGAAATGAAAAACTGTTTTTT.

The gene calls are TRBV15 and TRBJ2-7, with D tentatively TRBD1 (5 bases). The CDR3 contains 15 residues. CDR1 is LNHNV, CDR2 YYDKDF, per germline (reference sequence). Trimming pared 0 bases from V and 0 bases from J, leaving 9 bases between. In nucleotides, the CDR3 is TGTGCCACCAGCAGAGAACAGGCCCCCTCCTACGAGCAGTACTTC. This codes for CATSREQAPSYEQYF.

The V gene is TRBV6-5, the J gene TRBJ2-1, with 10 nucleotides matching TRBD2. This CDR3 is 15 amino acids long. V lost 2 bases to trimming and J lost 7 bases; unmatched junction nucleotides: 5. The germline CDR1 and CDR2 sequences are MNHEY and SVGAGI. The CDR3 sequence: CASSYRLAGGNEQFF. The CDR3 DNA is TGTGCCAGCAGTTACAGGTTAGCGGGAGGAAATGAGCAGTTCTTC.

As DNA, the CDR3 is TGTGCCAGCAGCCAAGTCGCGCAGGGGACGTCCGGGGAGCTGTTTTTT. Translating it yields CASSQVAQGTSGELFF. This chain uses TRBV4-2 with TRBJ2-2; TRBD1 is a possible D gene (6 bases). This CDR3 has 16 amino acids. The V and J ends lost 1 base and 6 bases respectively, with 15 bases between them. Germline-derived CDR1 and CDR2 are LGHNA and YNFKEQ.

V gene TRBV29-1 combines with J gene TRBJ2-7, with TRBD1 matching 10 bases. The trim removed 6 bases at V and 4 bases at J, leaving 3 bases unmatched. The germline V gene encodes CDR1 SQVTM and CDR2 ANQGSEA. The CDR3 runs to 12 residues. For the CDR3, the DNA is TGCAGCGTCGCGGGACAGGGGTACGAGCAGTACTTC. It translates to CSVAGQGYEQYF.

The chain recombines TRBV28 with TRBJ1-2; 8 nucleotides align to TRBD1. CDR3 length: 16 amino acids. Germline V gene data show CDR1 as MDHEN and CDR2 as SYDVKM. V was clipped by 2 bases and J by 6 bases; unmatched bases: 11. CDR3 residues: CASSLPSLQGENGYTF. CDR3 nucleotide sequence: TGTGCCAGCAGTTTACCATCCCTACAGGGGGAGAATGGCTACACCTTC.

This clone showed up just a few times. The rearrangement links TRBV28 to TRBJ2-1, with D perhaps TRBD2 (7 bases). The germline V gene encodes CDR1 MDHEN and CDR2 SYDVKM. V lost 5 bases and J 12 bases, leaving 17 bases between the germline ends. The length of the CDR3 is 13 residues. The CDR3 DNA reads TGTGCCAGCAGTGCCTGGGGGGGGCGGTGGCAGTTCTTC. Encoded protein: CASSAWGGRWQFF.

V and J are TRBV28 and TRBJ2-7, with D perhaps matching TRBD2 (5 bases). The CDR3 spans 14 residues. V shed 5 bases and J shed 3 bases, with 14 bases lying between them. Germline V gene sequence: CDR1 MDHEN, CDR2 SYDVKM. CDR3 DNA sequence: TGTGCCAGCAGTAGCCCGGGGATTAGCTACGAGCAGTACTTC. This translates into CASSSPGISYEQYF.

V is TRBV2 and J is TRBJ1-2; the D gene is possibly TRBD1 (5 bases). The CDR3 is made up of 11 amino acids. The V end was cut by 9 bases, the J end by 8 bases, with 13 bases between. Germline CDR1 is SNHLY and CDR2 is FYNNEI. The CDR3 DNA reads TGTGCCAGGAGGGACTTCGGGGGCTACACCTTC. Translation gives CARRDFGGYTF.

This chain connects TRBV5-1 to TRBJ2-7; 9 bases line up with TRBD2. Germline V lookup: CDR1 SGHRS, CDR2 YFSETQ. With 3 bases clipped from V and 3 bases from J, the junction kept 1 base outside the gene matches. The CDR3 is 13 amino acids. DNA for the CDR3: TGCGCCAGCAGCTCACTAGCGGGCTACGAGCAGTACTTC. It yields the protein CASSSLAGYEQYF.

This clone was detected only a few times. The chain uses TRBV9 and TRBJ2-1; 9 nucleotides align to TRBD2. Trimming took 4 bases from V and 8 from J; bases not matched to a gene: 16. The V gene's germline CDR1 is SGDLS and CDR2 YYNGEE. This CDR3 spans 17 amino acids. The CDR3, as DNA: TGTGCCAGCAGCCCTCGTGGTAGCGGGAGAGGGGATTATGAGCAGTTCTTC. It translates to CASSPRGSGRGDYEQFF.

Only one count was recorded for this clone. The gene calls are TRBV30 and TRBJ2-5, with D hard to call. This CDR3 region has 13 residues. V was clipped by 3 bases and J by 4 bases, with 12 bases between them. CDR1 is GTSNPN and CDR2 is SVGIG in the germline V gene (reference sequence). The CDR3 protein is CAWSYGLPETQYF. CDR3 sequence (DNA): TGTGCCTGGAGCTATGGTCTGCCAGAGACCCAGTACTTC.

The chain is built from TRBV9 and TRBJ1-5, with D possibly matching TRBD1 (6 bases). The CDR3 runs 14 residues. The V gene's germline CDR1 is SGDLS and CDR2 YYNGEE. Trimming cost V 3 bases and J 6 bases, with 13 bases left between them. CDR3 sequence (DNA): TGTGCCAGCAGCGCTCACAGGGAAGGTCAGCCCCAGCATTTT. Protein: CASSAHREGQPQHF. Full variable domain (remainder filled in from reference TRBV9 and TRBJ1-5): DSGVTQTPKHLITATGQRVTLRCSPRSGDLSVYWYQQSLDQGLQFLIQYYNGEERAKGNILERFSAQQFPDLHSELNLSSLELGDSALYFCASSAHREGQPQHFGDGTRLSIL.

The rearrangement links TRBV11-2 to TRBJ2-1, with a weak D call TRBD1 (5 bases). V lost 6 bases and J lost 9, with 15 bases in between. The germline V gene has CDR1 SGHAT and CDR2 FQNNGV. The CDR3 has 13 residues. CDR3 in amino acids: CASRPPGYAEQFF. The DNA of the CDR3 is TGTGCCAGCAGGCCCCCAGGGTACGCTGAGCAGTTCTTC. Combining the CDR3 with reference TRBV11-2 and TRBJ2-1 gives the whole variable domain EAGVAQSPRYKIIEKRQSVAFWCNPISGHATLYWYQQILGQGPKLLIQFQNNGVVDDSQLPKDRFSAERLKGVDSTLKIQPAKLEDSAVYLCASRPPGYAEQFFGPGTRLTVL.

The chain has TRBV7-6 and TRBJ1-1; D is unresolved. Germline V gives CDR1 SGHVS, CDR2 FNYEAQ. With 0 bases removed from V and 7 bases from J, the gap between germline ends came to 12 bases. CDR3 size: 14 residues. The CDR3 region has the DNA TGTGCCAGCAGCTTAGCGGTGGGTACGGGTGAAGCTTTCTTT. This gives the protein CASSLAVGTGEAFF.

The chain links TRBV7-9 to TRBJ2-1; 9 positions agree with TRBD2. The CDR3 runs 14 residues. CDR1 SEHNR and CDR2 FQNEAQ come from the germline V gene (reference sequence). J lost 8 bases, V lost 3 bases, and 5 bases had no gene match. CDR3 loop: CASSFGGRVDEQFF. The DNA of the CDR3 is TGTGCCAGCAGCTTCGGCGGGAGGGTTGATGAGCAGTTCTTC.

The chain recombines TRBV7-9 with TRBJ1-2; D perhaps matches TRBD1 (6 bases). Per the germline V gene, CDR1 is SEHNR and CDR2 is FQNEAQ (reference sequence). The CDR3 is made up of 16 amino acids. Trimming shortened V by 0 bases and J by 3 bases, and 14 bases separated the two germline ends. The CDR3: CASSLAQGASYYGYTF. The CDR3 DNA reads as TGTGCCAGCAGCTTAGCACAGGGAGCTTCCTACTATGGCTACACCTTC.